The 19 T cell receptor beta chains reported below all come from one sample, sequenced in a study of beta chain features in type 1 diabetes. General study findings and limits: Moderate but significant shortening of TCRB CDR3s was recorded in all four CD4+ subsets from Type 1 diabetes patients.

Their recognized antigens are unknown. The study reverse transcribed the entire isolated RNA, so it sequenced expressed TCRB transcripts. Only in-frame clones appear in the TCRdb table, and some are missing; sequencing was by immunoSEQ multiplex PCR. The sample gives 310,000 or so clones, 15% of which show up once; roughly 0.015% is in the top ten. Sequencing used naive CD4+ T cells from blood. These receptors were obtained from a man aged 18 to 30 with type 1 diabetes.

This chain joins TRBV7-9 and TRBJ1-1; the D is unclear. V was clipped by 3 bases and J by 2 bases, with 7 bases between them. The CDR3 loop spans 13 amino acids. The V gene's germline CDR1 is SEHNR and CDR2 FQNEAQ (reference sequence). CDR3: CASSFQFNTEAFF. The DNA of the CDR3 is TGTGCCAGCAGCTTCCAATTTAACACTGAAGCTTTCTTT.

The table lists this clone with a few counts. The J gene is TRBJ1-2, the V gene TRBV6-6; possibly TRBD1 for D (5 bases). Germline V lookup: CDR1 MNHNY, CDR2 SVGAGI (reference sequence). The V gene lost 7 bases and the J gene lost 5 bases, with 20 bases spanning the gap. This CDR3 is built from 15 residues. This chain's CDR3 is CASIREGHQRYGYTF. In nucleotides, the CDR3 is TGTGCCAGCATCAGGGAAGGACACCAGAGATATGGCTACACCTTC.

This clone was observed a handful of times. The chain couples TRBV28 to TRBJ2-7, with 7 positions matching TRBD2. V was pared by 6 bases and J by 6 bases, with 8 bases of the junction left unmatched. CDR3 length: 13 amino acids. The germline CDR1 and CDR2 sequences are MDHEN and SYDVKM. CDR3 sequence reads: CASRTAGAGEQYF. As DNA, the CDR3 is TGTGCCAGCAGGACTGCGGGAGCCGGCGAGCAGTACTTC.

The V and J genes are TRBV4-2 and TRBJ1-2; TRBD1 agrees at 9 bases. Germline lookup yields CDR1 LGHNA and CDR2 YNFKEQ. The CDR3 totals 16 residues. Trimming at V came to 1 base and at J to 3 bases, leaving 6 bases not matched to a gene. The CDR3 loop reads CASSQGGQGVDYGYTF. CDR3 DNA sequence: TGTGCCAGCAGCCAAGGGGGACAGGGCGTGGACTATGGCTACACCTTC.

This chain connects TRBV30 to TRBJ2-2; D gene ambiguous. The CDR3 loop spans 13 amino acids. The V end lost 2 bases, the J end lost 3 bases, and 7 bases lay between the germline ends. Germline CDR1 reads GTSNPN; CDR2 reads SVGIG (reference sequence). DNA of the CDR3: TGTGCCTGGAGTTTCCAGGACACCGGGGAGCTGTTTTTT. Translation: CAWSFQDTGELFF.

This clone was picked up a small number of times. This chain links TRBV7-2 with TRBJ2-3; 8 bases align to TRBD2. V lost 2 bases and J lost 0; bases outside the gene matches: 10. This CDR3 has 18 residues. Per the germline V gene, CDR1 is SGHTA and CDR2 is FQGNSA. This chain's CDR3 is CASSLWGGGTTSTDTQYF. CDR3 in DNA: TGTGCCAGCAGCTTATGGGGCGGGGGGACAACTAGCACAGATACGCAGTATTTT.

The chain uses TRBV7-7 and TRBJ2-3; weak D call: TRBD1 (6 bases). The CDR3 totals 16 residues. The V and J ends lost 5 bases and 2 bases respectively, with 17 bases between them. Germline loops: CDR1 SSHAT, CDR2 FNYEAQ (reference sequence). The CDR3 loop reads CASSAPGHHITDTQYF. CDR3 in DNA: TGTGCCAGCAGCGCACCGGGACACCATATCACAGATACGCAGTATTTT.

Note on this clone: The sample carries other DNA sequences with the same CDR3. This chain connects TRBV7-9 to TRBJ2-7; 7 nucleotides align to TRBD1. The CDR3 extends over 14 amino acids. The V gene end was trimmed by 1 base and the J gene end by 2 bases; junction bases not matched to a gene: 2. Germline V gene lookup returns CDR1 SEHNR and CDR2 FQNEAQ (reference sequence). CDR3 nucleotides: TGTGCCAGCAGCTTAGGACAGGGTACCTACGAGCAGTACTTC. Translating it yields CASSLGQGTYEQYF.

The gene calls are TRBV9 and TRBJ2-3, with TRBD1 matching 8 bases. The junction had 2 bases not matched to a gene; V was cut back by 2 bases and J by 0 bases. The germline V gene has CDR1 SGDLS and CDR2 YYNGEE. The CDR3 totals 15 residues. CDR3 DNA sequence: TGTGCCAGCAGCGTCGGACAGGGAAGCACAGATACGCAGTATTTT. Translation gives CASSVGQGSTDTQYF.

A remark on this clone: A junction boundary mismatches the germline segment, possibly from a read error. The chain recombines TRBV6-5 with TRBJ1-1, with D tentatively TRBD1 (6 bases). CDR1 is MNHEY and CDR2 is SVGAGI in the germline V gene. The CDR3 is 12 amino acids. CDR3: CASRNTQGLTVF. CDR3 DNA: TGTGCCAGCAGAAATACCCAGGGGCTGACTGTCTTT.

This clone was seen a single time. CDR3 nucleotides: TGTGCCAGCAGCTTAAGACCCAGGGCGGATTCACCCCTCCACTTT. Amino acids: CASSLRPRADSPLHF. The chain joins TRBV11-2 to TRBJ1-6, with TRBD1 as a possible D gene (5 bases). Germline CDR1 SGHAT, CDR2 FQNNGV. V dropped 2 bases and J dropped 8 bases, with 13 bases sitting between them. The CDR3 totals 15 residues.

This clone was recorded a few times. The chain is built from TRBV5-4 and TRBJ2-7, with TRBD2 identical over 11 bases. Germline CDR1 and CDR2: SGHNT and YYREEE (reference sequence). This CDR3 is built from 15 residues. V lost 5 bases and J lost 0; bases outside the gene matches: 4. CDR3 sequence (DNA): TGTGCCAGCAGGGCCGGGACTAGCGGCTCCTACGAGCAGTACTTC. Translating it yields CASRAGTSGSYEQYF.

This clone showed up just once. The CDR3 sequence: CASSLRSGPDTQYF. Written as DNA, the CDR3 is TGCGCCAGCAGCTTGCGATCAGGCCCGGATACGCAGTATTTT. The V and J genes are TRBV5-1 and TRBJ2-3; D is unclear. CDR3 length: 14 residues. CDR1 is SGHRS, CDR2 YFSETQ, per germline. V lost 1 base and J lost 6, with 12 bases in between.

This clone came up a few times. This chain links TRBV11-2 with TRBJ2-2; no clear D. This CDR3 is 14 amino acids long. Trimming stripped 1 base from V and 1 base from J, with 4 bases between. The V gene's germline CDR1 is SGHAT and CDR2 FQNNGV. The DNA of the CDR3 is TGTGCCAGCAGCTTAGCCGGGAACACCGGGGAGCTGTTTTTT. It specifies CASSLAGNTGELFF.

The V gene is TRBV30, the J gene TRBJ1-5; 7 nucleotides align to TRBD1. The CDR3 is 16 residues long. The V gene end was trimmed by 2 bases and the J gene end by 3 bases; junction bases not matched to a gene: 10. Germline CDR1 and CDR2: GTSNPN and SVGIG (reference sequence). CDR3 nucleotides: TGTGCCTGGAGTCTTAAACTAGACAGGGACAATCAGCCCCAGCATTTT. This sequence encodes CAWSLKLDRDNQPQHF.

This clone has a handful of counts. This chain links TRBV28 with TRBJ1-6; D call uncertain. V dropped 6 bases and J dropped 14 bases, with 14 bases sitting between them. Germline V CDR1 and CDR2: MDHEN, SYDVKM. The CDR3 extends over 12 amino acids. This CDR3 is CASSLKVGTLHF. The CDR3, as DNA: TGTGCCAGCAGCCTAAAGGTCGGGACCCTCCACTTT.

A few counts support this clone. The CDR3 loop reads CASSSYRSNEKLFF. The CDR3 DNA reads as TGTGCCAGCAGCTCCTACAGGTCTAATGAAAAACTGTTTTTT. V usage is TRBV13 and J usage is TRBJ1-4; D is perhaps TRBD1 (5 bases). The V and J ends lost 4 bases and 3 bases respectively, with 9 bases between them. CDR1 is PRHDT, CDR2 FYEKMQ, per germline (reference sequence). This CDR3 contains 14 residues.

The chain combines TRBV9 with TRBJ2-3; 10 bases map to TRBD2. The CDR3 runs 14 residues. Germline CDR1 is SGDLS and CDR2 is YYNGEE. V gave up 4 bases and J gave up 1 base; unmatched junction bases: 0. The DNA for the CDR3 is TGTGCCAGCAGCCTAGCGGGGGGCACAGATACGCAGTATTTT. This sequence encodes CASSLAGGTDTQYF. Looking up the rest from reference TRBV9 and TRBJ2-3 gives the full variable domain: DSGVTQTPKHLITATGQRVTLRCSPRSGDLSVYWYQQSLDQGLQFLIQYYNGEERAKGNILERFSAQQFPDLHSELNLSSLELGDSALYFCASSLAGGTDTQYFGPGTRLTVL.

This sequence joins TRBV7-2 and TRBJ2-5; 7 nucleotides match TRBD2. CDR3 length: 13 amino acids. V lost 4 bases to trimming and J lost 3 bases; unmatched junction nucleotides: 2. Looked up from germline, CDR1 is SGHTA and CDR2 is FQGNSA. CDR3 sequence reads: CASSYGGKETQYF. DNA for the CDR3: TGTGCCAGCAGCTACGGGGGGAAAGAGACCCAGTACTTC.